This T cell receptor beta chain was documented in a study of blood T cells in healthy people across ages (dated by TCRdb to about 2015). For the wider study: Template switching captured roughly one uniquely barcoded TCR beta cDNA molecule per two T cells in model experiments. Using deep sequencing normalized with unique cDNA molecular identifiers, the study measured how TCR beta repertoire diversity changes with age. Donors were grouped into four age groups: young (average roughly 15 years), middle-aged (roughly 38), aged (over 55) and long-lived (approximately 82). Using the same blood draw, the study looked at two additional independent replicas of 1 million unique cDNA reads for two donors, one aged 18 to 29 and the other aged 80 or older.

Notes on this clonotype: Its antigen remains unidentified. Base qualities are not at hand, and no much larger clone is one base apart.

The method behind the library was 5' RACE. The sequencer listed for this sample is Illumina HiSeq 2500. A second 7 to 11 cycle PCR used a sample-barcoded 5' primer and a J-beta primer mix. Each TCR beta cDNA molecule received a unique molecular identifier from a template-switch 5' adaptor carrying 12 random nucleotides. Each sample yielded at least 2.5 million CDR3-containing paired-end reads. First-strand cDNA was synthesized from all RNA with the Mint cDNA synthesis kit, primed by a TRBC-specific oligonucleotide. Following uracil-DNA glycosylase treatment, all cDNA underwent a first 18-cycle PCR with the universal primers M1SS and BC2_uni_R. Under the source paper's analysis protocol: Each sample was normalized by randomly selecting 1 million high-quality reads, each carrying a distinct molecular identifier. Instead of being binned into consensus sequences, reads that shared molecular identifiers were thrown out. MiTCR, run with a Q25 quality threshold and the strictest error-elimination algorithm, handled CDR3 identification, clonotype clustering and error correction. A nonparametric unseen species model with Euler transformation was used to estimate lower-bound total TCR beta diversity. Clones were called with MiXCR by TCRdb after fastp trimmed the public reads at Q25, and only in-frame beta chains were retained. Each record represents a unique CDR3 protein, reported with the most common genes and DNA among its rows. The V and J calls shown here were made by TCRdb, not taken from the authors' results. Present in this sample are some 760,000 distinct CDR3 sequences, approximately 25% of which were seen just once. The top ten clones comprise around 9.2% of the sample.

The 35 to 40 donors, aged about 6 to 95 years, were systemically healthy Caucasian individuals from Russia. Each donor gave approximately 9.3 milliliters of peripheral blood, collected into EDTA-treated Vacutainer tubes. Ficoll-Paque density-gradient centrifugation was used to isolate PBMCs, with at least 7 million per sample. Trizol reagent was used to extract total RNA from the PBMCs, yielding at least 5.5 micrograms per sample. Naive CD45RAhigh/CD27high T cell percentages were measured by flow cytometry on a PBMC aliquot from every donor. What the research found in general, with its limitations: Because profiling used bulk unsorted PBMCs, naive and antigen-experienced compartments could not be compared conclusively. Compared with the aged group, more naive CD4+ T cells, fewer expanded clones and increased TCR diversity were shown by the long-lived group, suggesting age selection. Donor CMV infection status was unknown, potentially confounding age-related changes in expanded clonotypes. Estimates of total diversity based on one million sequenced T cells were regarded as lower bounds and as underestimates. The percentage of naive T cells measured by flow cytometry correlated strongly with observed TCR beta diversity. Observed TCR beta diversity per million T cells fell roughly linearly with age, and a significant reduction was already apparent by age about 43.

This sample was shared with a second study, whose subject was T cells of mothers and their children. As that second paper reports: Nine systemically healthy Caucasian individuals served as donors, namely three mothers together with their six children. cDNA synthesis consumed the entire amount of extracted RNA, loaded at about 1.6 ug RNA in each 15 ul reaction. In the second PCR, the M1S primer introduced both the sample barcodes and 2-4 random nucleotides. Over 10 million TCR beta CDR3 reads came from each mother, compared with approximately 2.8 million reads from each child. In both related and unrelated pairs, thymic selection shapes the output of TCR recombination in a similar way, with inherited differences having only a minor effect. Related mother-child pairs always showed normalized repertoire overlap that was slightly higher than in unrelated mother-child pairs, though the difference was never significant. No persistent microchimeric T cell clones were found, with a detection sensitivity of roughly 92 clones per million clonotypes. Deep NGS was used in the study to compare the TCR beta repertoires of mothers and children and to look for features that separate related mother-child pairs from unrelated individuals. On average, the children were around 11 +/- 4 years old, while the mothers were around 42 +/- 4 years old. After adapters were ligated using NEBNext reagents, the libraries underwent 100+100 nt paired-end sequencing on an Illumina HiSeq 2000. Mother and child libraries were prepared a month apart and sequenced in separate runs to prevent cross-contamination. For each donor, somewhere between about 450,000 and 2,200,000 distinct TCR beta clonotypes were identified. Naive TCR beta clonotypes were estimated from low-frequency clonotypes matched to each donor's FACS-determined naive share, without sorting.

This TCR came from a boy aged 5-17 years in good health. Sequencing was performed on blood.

The DNA is TGCAGCGTTGATAGGCCTGGCACAGACCTACAAGAGACCCAGTACTTC. It specifies CSVDRPGTDLQETQYF. The rearranged chain carries TRBV29-1 and TRBJ2-5, with the D gene call left open. There are 16 amino acids in the CDR3, from cysteine to phenylalanine inclusive. Kept here is only the CDR3 DNA, which spans 48 bases and is read in frame from base 1. Looking up the germline V gene yields CDR1 SQVTM and CDR2 ANQGSEA. Relative to germline, V is 3 bases shorter and J is 2 bases shorter, with 19 bases between their ends.